This T cell receptor beta chain comes out of a study of blood T cell repertoires in COVID-19. This clone was observed once. The data were produced by immunoSEQ multiplex PCR, yet TCRdb's version contains in-frame clones alone and is incomplete. This table holds tens of thousands of clones, 65% to 85% found once. Germline V gene lookup returns CDR1 SGHRS and CDR2 YFSETQ. The CDR3 contains 13 residues. V trimming: 5 bases; J trimming: 4 bases; junction bases outside the gene matches: 5. The chain combines TRBV5-1 with TRBJ1-1; 7 bases fit TRBD1. The receptor was isolated from a human donor in a cohort sampled during active COVID-19. Sequenced sample: peripheral blood. The CDR3 protein is CASRQGVGTEAFF. The CDR3 coding sequence is TGCGCCAGCAGGCAGGGGGTGGGCACTGAAGCTTTCTTT.